This T cell receptor beta chain was obtained from a study of T cell changes during pregnancy in multiple sclerosis. This CDR3 comprises 16 residues. V lost 2 bases, J lost 4 bases, and 18 bases lay in between. Germline V gene data show CDR1 as SEHNR and CDR2 as FQNEAQ (reference sequence). The data were produced by immunoSEQ multiplex PCR, yet TCRdb's version contains in-frame clones alone and is incomplete. There are fewer than 90,000 clones in the sample; roughly 91% occur only once, and approximately 1% lies in the top ten. The input for sequencing was peripheral blood, taken in the first trimester of pregnancy. The V gene is TRBV7-9, the J gene TRBJ2-7, with D possibly being TRBD2 (6 bases). The origin of this receptor is a female donor with multiple sclerosis, enrolled in a pregnancy study. CDR3: CASSLNPHERAYEQYF. The CDR3 DNA is TGTGCCAGCAGCTTAAATCCCCACGAGCGGGCGTACGAGCAGTACTTC.